The source of this TCR beta chain is a study of T cells in narcolepsy. Findings of the study overall: Comparing one patient's CSF and blood CD4+ clonotypes highlighted HCRT- and TRIB2-specific autoreactive clonotypes.

As to this clone: As yet, its antigen is unknown.

TCRdb's table, derived via immunoSEQ multiplex PCR, lists solely in-frame clones and lacks some. Of about 30,000 clones detected, about 85% appear once; the ten largest clones hold around 0.96%. The clonotype comes from a human donor with narcolepsy. The sequencing sample was made of CD45RA- memory CD4+ T cells from PBMCs.

The CDR3 protein is CASSVGGRNYGYTF. DNA of the CDR3: TGTGCCAGCAGTGTGGGGGGGCGAAACTATGGCTACACCTTC. The chain joins TRBV27 to TRBJ1-2; D is perhaps TRBD1 (6 bases). Germline V gene lookup returns CDR1 MNHEY and CDR2 SMNVEV (reference sequence). The V gene lost 5 bases and the J gene lost 2 bases, with 12 bases spanning the gap. There are 14 residues in the CDR3.